The clone carrying this TCR beta chain appeared a few times. Its antigen is not identified. Other DNA sequences in this specimen translate into the identical CDR3. Clones were read by immunoSEQ multiplex PCR, and TCRdb kept only the in-frame ones, dropping some. Of nearly 110,000 clones listed, roughly 86% were seen once; the top ten hold over 0.55%. This CDR3 spans 14 amino acids. From germline, CDR1 is SGHTA and CDR2 FQGNSA. The germline V and J ends were trimmed by 0 bases and 1 base, with 6 bases remaining between them. These data originate in a study of graft-versus-host responses after intestinal transplantation. Study as a whole: All recipients were given anti-thymocyte globulin induction, and tacrolimus and steroids were then administered for around three years. Study results and caveats: Patients with graft-donor T cell macrochimerism had high graft-versus-host to host-versus-graft clonal ratios in allografts. An association linked early post-transplant HvG declines with peak circulating GvH clone levels. GvH clones occurred in recipient marrow; some first appeared in ileum or blood.

This clonotype was sampled from a human donor who was the organ donor for an intestinal transplant. The sample here was unstimulated CD4+ T cells sorted from spleen or lymph node cells, taken before transplant. This chain connects TRBV7-2 to TRBJ2-5; weak D call: TRBD2 (5 bases). The CDR3 sequence: CASSLARGQETQYF. The CDR3 DNA reads TGTGCCAGCAGCTTAGCCCGGGGCCAAGAGACCCAGTACTTC.